The 31 T cell receptor beta chains presented below share a single source sample, sequenced in a study of PD-L1 blockade in urothelial cancer (dated by TCRdb to about 2017). The library was prepared using the immunoSEQ multiplex PCR assay. TCRdb's version of the immuneACCESS table is confined to in-frame rearrangements and falls short of the full clone set. An unresolved V gene accounts for under half of the shortfall where checked; the remainder is of unknown origin. This sample comprises 14,000 to 15,000 clones, approximately 90% of them detected only once. In total, the top ten clones hold roughly 15% of the sample. Material: PBMCs, obtained around atezolizumab (anti-PD-L1) treatment. All receptors derive from a man aged 70 or older with urothelial cancer.

The rearrangement joins TRBV2 to TRBJ2-5; weak D call: TRBD1 (5 bases). This CDR3 is 13 amino acids long. The germline V gene encodes CDR1 SNHLY and CDR2 FYNNEI. The V and J ends lost 1 base and 5 bases respectively, with 8 bases between them. The CDR3 protein is CASSEGGPETQYF. The CDR3 DNA reads TGTGCCAGCAGTGAAGGGGGCCCGGAGACCCAGTACTTC.

V and J are TRBV6-5 and TRBJ1-2, with D hard to call. The V gene lost 0 bases and the J gene lost 3 bases, with 11 bases spanning the gap. The CDR3 contains 15 residues. CDR1 and CDR2 (germline): MNHEY, SVGAGI. CDR3 in amino acids: CASSYSMAGYYGYTF. The CDR3 DNA reads as TGTGCCAGCAGTTACTCCATGGCAGGCTACTATGGCTACACCTTC.

This sequence joins TRBV7-9 and TRBJ2-7; D uncertain. Trimming removed 1 base from V and 2 bases from J, with 6 bases in between. Germline loops: CDR1 SEHNR, CDR2 FQNEAQ (reference sequence). The CDR3 has 13 amino acids. The CDR3 loop reads CASSLEAAYEQYF. The CDR3 bases are TGTGCCAGCAGCTTAGAAGCCGCCTACGAGCAGTACTTC.

The chain recombines TRBV10-2 with TRBJ2-3; D not certain. The CDR3 runs 11 residues. Trimming cost V 8 bases and J 6 bases, with 9 bases left between them. CDR1 and CDR2 (germline): WSHSY, SAAADI. DNA of the CDR3: TGCGCCAGCCGAACATTTGATACGCAGTATTTT. Protein: CASRTFDTQYF.

This clone has a single count. This chain joins TRBV5-1 and TRBJ1-4; TRBD1 agrees at 10 bases. J lost 5 bases, V lost 7 bases, and 11 bases had no gene match. Germline CDR1 and CDR2: SGHRS and YFSETQ. The CDR3 totals 16 residues. The CDR3 is CASGQGVGAGNEKLFF. The CDR3, as DNA: TGCGCCAGCGGACAGGGGGTCGGGGCGGGAAATGAAAAACTGTTTTTT. Full variable domain (rest looked up from reference TRBV5-1 and TRBJ1-4): KAGVTQTPRYLIKTRGQQVTLSCSPISGHRSVSWYQQTPGQGLQFLFEYFSETQRNKGNFPGRFSGRQFSNSRSEMNVSTLELGDSALYLCASGQGVGAGNEKLFFGSGTQLSVL.

The chain combines TRBV6-5 with TRBJ1-2; D not certain. CDR1 is MNHEY and CDR2 is SVGAGI in the germline V gene. The CDR3 runs to 15 residues. Between the trimmed V and J ends, which lost 8 bases and 4 bases, there was a span of 20 bases. CDR3 residues: CASRLASGKGYGYTF. For the CDR3, the DNA is TGTGCCAGCCGCCTGGCTTCGGGGAAAGGCTATGGCTACACCTTC.

This chain uses TRBV6-4 with TRBJ1-2, with 12 positions matching TRBD1. The CDR3 covers 14 residues. CDR1 is MRHNA and CDR2 is SNTAGT in the germline V gene. The junction had 13 bases not matched to a gene; V was cut back by 7 bases and J by 13 bases. The CDR3 DNA follows: TGTGCCAGCACCGAAGACCCGGGACAGGGGGCCGTCACCTTC. This translates into CASTEDPGQGAVTF.

This clone has more than one count but fewer than ten. The chain uses TRBV6-5 and TRBJ1-2; maybe TRBD1 (6 bases). Trimming stripped 6 bases from V and 8 bases from J, with 19 bases between. The CDR3 loop spans 14 amino acids. Germline CDR1 MNHEY, CDR2 SVGAGI. DNA for the CDR3: TGTGCCAGCAGAAAGGACAGCACCTTAGACGGCTACACCTTC. Its translation: CASRKDSTLDGYTF.

J is TRBJ1-2 and V is TRBV19; D not resolved. This CDR3 is 14 amino acids long. Trimming took off 2 bases at V and 4 bases at J, with 11 bases between the two ends. The V gene's germline CDR1 is LNHDA and CDR2 SQIVND (reference sequence). Here the CDR3 DNA reads TGTGCCAGTAGTATACCTGACACGGCCTATGGCTACACCTTC. This translates into CASSIPDTAYGYTF.

A few counts support this clone. V gene TRBV7-9 combines with J gene TRBJ2-7, with a weak D call TRBD1 (6 bases). Germline V gene lookup returns CDR1 SEHNR and CDR2 FQNEAQ (reference sequence). The length of the CDR3 is 15 residues. The germline V and J ends were trimmed by 5 bases and 3 bases, with 17 bases remaining between them. CDR3 residues: CASSDRTRGIYEQYF. The CDR3 coding sequence is TGTGCCAGCAGCGATCGAACCAGGGGTATCTACGAGCAGTACTTC.

This clone was seen a single time. The chain carries TRBV19 and TRBJ2-5; D is perhaps TRBD2 (6 bases). Germline V gene sequence: CDR1 LNHDA, CDR2 SQIVND (reference sequence). Trimming took off 3 bases at V and 3 bases at J, with 8 bases between the two ends. The CDR3 covers 13 residues. CDR3 protein: CASSIRGKETQYF. As DNA, the CDR3 is TGTGCCAGTAGTATCCGGGGGAAAGAGACCCAGTACTTC.

The V call is TRBV6-6, the J call TRBJ2-5; the D gene is possibly TRBD1 (5 bases). Germline V gene lookup returns CDR1 MNHNY and CDR2 SVGAGI (reference sequence). The CDR3 is made up of 16 amino acids. The V end was cut by 1 base, the J end by 5 bases, with 17 bases between. The DNA for the CDR3 is TGTGCCAGCAGTTACTGGGCAAGGGGCACGGGTGAGACCCAGTACTTC. Translation gives CASSYWARGTGETQYF.

As regards this clone: A junction end diverges from the germline sequence, so it may reflect a read error. The chain combines TRBV29-1 with TRBJ1-2; D ambiguous. From germline, CDR1 is SQVTM and CDR2 ANQGSEA. There are 12 residues in the CDR3. In DNA form, the CDR3 reads TGCAGCGTGGAAGCGGGAGACTATGGCTACACCTTC. Protein product: CSVEAGDYGYTF.

This clone was detected only a few times. The chain recombines TRBV10-1 with TRBJ2-7; tentative D call: TRBD1 (5 bases). Germline assignment: CDR1 WNHNN and CDR2 SYGVQD (reference sequence). V lost 2 bases to trimming and J lost 6 bases, with 14 bases between them. The CDR3 has 14 amino acids. Written as DNA, the CDR3 is TGCGCCAGCAGTGAGGCAGGGATTGTTGGCGAGCAGTACTTC. Its protein product is CASSEAGIVGEQYF.

CDR3 protein: CASSLERQGYEQYF. In DNA form, the CDR3 reads TGCGCCAGCAGCTTGGAAAGACAGGGTTACGAGCAGTACTTC. The V call is TRBV5-1, the J call TRBJ2-7; 7 bases line up with TRBD1. V trimming: 0 bases; J trimming: 4 bases; junction bases outside the gene matches: 4. The CDR3 has 14 residues. Germline lookup yields CDR1 SGHRS and CDR2 YFSETQ.

This chain joins TRBV19 and TRBJ1-1; TRBD1 is a possible D gene (6 bases). CDR3 size: 14 residues. CDR1 is LNHDA, CDR2 SQIVND, per germline (reference sequence). V lost 4 bases, J lost 1 base, and 10 bases lay in between. The CDR3 nucleotides are TGTGCCAGTAGTACCGAGACAGGGAACACTGAAGCTTTCTTT. The encoded protein is CASSTETGNTEAFF.

This chain connects TRBV7-9 to TRBJ2-3; the match to TRBD2 covers 8 bases. The CDR3 covers 14 residues. Germline CDR1 and CDR2: SEHNR and FQNEAQ (reference sequence). Germline trimming cut 2 bases from V and 10 bases from J; bases unmatched to any gene: 8. This chain's CDR3 is CASSLPNGGGPQYF. DNA of the CDR3: TGTGCCAGCAGCTTACCCAATGGCGGGGGGCCGCAGTATTTT.

The chain recombines TRBV10-3 with TRBJ2-7; 7 nucleotides line up with TRBD1. The CDR3 spans 14 residues. The germline V gene has CDR1 ENHRY and CDR2 SYGVKD. The V and J ends lost 4 bases and 2 bases, in that order; junction bases with no gene match: 5. The CDR3 region is CAISVDRVPYEQYF. In DNA, the CDR3 is TGTGCCATCAGTGTAGACAGGGTCCCCTACGAGCAGTACTTC.

The rearrangement links TRBV9 to TRBJ1-4; 7 bases fit TRBD1. The CDR3 runs to 14 residues. Germline-derived CDR1 and CDR2 are SGDLS and YYNGEE. V shed 4 bases, J shed 8 bases, and the junction held 8 bases outside the gene matches. The CDR3: CASSLGGQTEKLFF. Written as DNA, the CDR3 is TGTGCCAGCAGCTTGGGGGGACAGACCGAAAAACTGTTTTTT.

The chain carries TRBV30 and TRBJ2-7; D gene unclear. V gave up 4 bases and J gave up 2 bases, with 6 bases separating them. This CDR3 comprises 11 residues. In germline, CDR1 is GTSNPN, CDR2 SVGIG (reference sequence). The chain's CDR3 is CAWKIAYEQYF. The CDR3 DNA reads as TGTGCCTGGAAGATAGCCTACGAGCAGTACTTC. The full variable domain, its missing parts supplied by reference TRBV30 and TRBJ2-7, is SQTIHQWPATLVQPVGSPLSLECTVEGTSNPNLYWYRQAAGRGLQLLFYSVGIGQISSEVPQNLSASRPQDRQFILSSKKLLLSDSGFYLCAWKIAYEQYFGPGTRLTVT.

The V and J genes are TRBV2 and TRBJ2-3; possible D gene TRBD1, 6 bases. V gave up 4 bases and J gave up 4 bases, with 12 bases separating them. The CDR3 is 14 residues long. Germline values: CDR1 SNHLY, CDR2 FYNNEI. The CDR3 nucleotides are TGTGCCAGCAGTGGCCTGGACAGTGCAGATACGCAGTATTTT. Protein: CASSGLDSADTQYF.

The chain links TRBV19 to TRBJ2-7, with TRBD2 as a possible D gene (6 bases). The CDR3 length is 16 residues. V shed 5 bases and J shed 0 bases, with 17 bases lying between them. Germline V gene data show CDR1 as LNHDA and CDR2 as SQIVND (reference sequence). The CDR3 DNA reads TGTGCCAGTAGTCCACGGGGGATACATGGCTCCTACGAGCAGTACTTC. It encodes CASSPRGIHGSYEQYF.

This chain uses TRBV6-6 with TRBJ2-5; tentatively, D is TRBD2 (6 bases). V was shortened by 6 bases and J by 2 bases, with 13 bases between the two germline ends. Germline CDR1 reads MNHNY; CDR2 reads SVGAGI (reference sequence). CDR3 size: 14 residues. CDR3 bases: TGTGCCAGCAGGCCAGGAGGGATTCAAGAGACCCAGTACTTC. It encodes CASRPGGIQETQYF.

The CDR3 sequence is CASSPRGRSSYNSPLHF. CDR3 DNA sequence: TGCGCCAGCAGCCCGCGTGGGAGGAGTTCCTATAATTCACCCCTCCACTTT. This sequence joins TRBV23-1 and TRBJ1-6; no clear D. TRBV23-1 is labeled an ORF, and its function is uncertain. The CDR3 extends over 17 amino acids. Between the trimmed V and J ends, which lost 6 bases and 1 base, there was a span of 16 bases.

This clone was detected only once. V gene TRBV28 combines with J gene TRBJ2-7, with a weak D call TRBD1 (6 bases). V lost 5 bases to trimming and J lost 3 bases, with 14 bases between them. CDR1 and CDR2 (germline): MDHEN, SYDVKM. The CDR3 contains 14 residues. For the CDR3, the DNA is TGTGCCAGCAGTCTAGACAGGCCATACTACGAGCAGTACTTC. Its translation is CASSLDRPYYEQYF.

This clone was recorded only once. The V and J genes are TRBV4-1 and TRBJ1-4; D unclear. Trimming left V 2 bases short and J 8 bases short, with 21 bases between. The CDR3 has 17 amino acids. Looked up from germline, CDR1 is MGHRA and CDR2 is YSYEKL. CDR3 DNA: TGCGCCAGCAGCCAACCGCTCCCTGGTGGAGGGTGGGAAAAACTGTTTTTT. Translated, it gives CASSQPLPGGGWEKLFF.

The chain links TRBV7-9 to TRBJ2-7, with D unresolved. The CDR3 length is 14 residues. CDR1 and CDR2 (germline): SEHNR, FQNEAQ (reference sequence). The V end was cut by 5 bases, the J end by 6 bases, with 17 bases between. This CDR3 reads CASSHTPPRGEQYF. The CDR3 region has the DNA TGTGCCAGCAGCCATACCCCCCCCCGAGGCGAGCAGTACTTC.

The gene calls are TRBV29-1 and TRBJ1-5; D possibly corresponds to TRBD1 (6 bases). The CDR3 length is 13 residues. The V gene's germline CDR1 is SQVTM and CDR2 ANQGSEA. Trimming cost V 7 bases and J 2 bases, with 12 bases left between them. In DNA form, the CDR3 reads TGCAGCGCAAAAGGGGGGGGCAATCAGCCCCAGCATTTT. It yields the protein CSAKGGGNQPQHF.

This chain uses TRBV25-1 with TRBJ2-5, with D possibly being TRBD1 (6 bases). The V gene lost 3 bases and the J gene lost 6 bases, with 17 bases spanning the gap. The length of the CDR3 is 15 residues. CDR1 and CDR2 (germline): MGHDK, SYGVNS. This CDR3 is CASSDLTGSGKTQYF. In nucleotides, the CDR3 is TGTGCCAGCAGTGATTTGACAGGTTCAGGGAAGACCCAGTACTTC.

V and J are TRBV25-1 and TRBJ2-7; D possibly corresponds to TRBD1 (5 bases). The CDR3 extends over 12 amino acids. V shed 1 base and J shed 9 bases, with 10 bases lying between them. CDR1 is MGHDK, CDR2 SYGVNS, per germline. The CDR3 protein is CASSEWQGTQYF. CDR3 DNA: TGTGCCAGCAGTGAATGGCAGGGTACGCAGTACTTC.

The chain uses TRBV27 and TRBJ1-5; 8 positions agree with TRBD1. Germline V gene lookup returns CDR1 MNHEY and CDR2 SMNVEV (reference sequence). Trimming at V came to 5 bases and at J to 4 bases, leaving 10 bases not matched to a gene. This CDR3 has 16 residues. The DNA of the CDR3 is TGTGCCAGCAGTCCCGGGACAGGAGGATTAAATCAGCCCCAGCATTTT. Its protein product is CASSPGTGGLNQPQHF.